The rows below give T cell receptor beta chains drawn from one sample of a study of OX40 agonist ivuxolimab in advanced cancers. TCRdb's table, derived via immunoSEQ multiplex PCR, lists solely in-frame clones and lacks some. This table has 69,000 or so clones, over 75% appearing once. This material consisted of CD4+ or CD8+ T cells sorted from blood, taken in a trial of the OX40 agonist ivuxolimab. The receptors shown here come from an adult with an advanced solid tumor such as melanoma, head and neck, liver or kidney cancer. The CDR3 runs from the conserved cysteine through the conserved F or W. Each record gives: CDR3 protein, CDR3 DNA, J gene, D gene, V gene, clone size. A D gene is named only where the DNA matches it firmly. Not every row has a clone size; where given, it reads once, few, many or a size class.

cdr3_aa: CASSPGGVHEQYF; cdr3_nt: TGTGCCAGCAGCCCCGGGGGAGTCCACGAGCAGTACTTC; j_call: TRBJ2-7; d_call: -; v_call: TRBV5-6; clone_size: -
cdr3_aa: CASSGQREVSNEQFF; cdr3_nt: TGCGCCAGCAGTGGGCAGCGGGAGGTATCCAATGAGCAGTTCTTC; j_call: TRBJ2-1; d_call: TRBD2; v_call: TRBV10-1; clone_size: -
cdr3_aa: CASGQTWGEKLFF; cdr3_nt: TGTGCCAGCGGTCAAACCTGGGGTGAAAAACTGTTTTTT; j_call: TRBJ1-4; d_call: -; v_call: TRBV2; clone_size: -
cdr3_aa: CASETPSSYNSPLHF; cdr3_nt: TGTGCCAGCGAGACTCCTAGCTCCTATAATTCACCCCTCCACTTT; j_call: TRBJ1-6; d_call: -; v_call: TRBV28; clone_size: -
cdr3_aa: CASSLATDSYEQYF; cdr3_nt: TGCGCCAGCAGCTTAGCGACAGATTCCTACGAGCAGTACTTC; j_call: TRBJ2-7; d_call: -; v_call: TRBV5-1; clone_size: -
cdr3_aa: CASSSSVQETQYF; cdr3_nt: TGTGCCAGCAGCTCTAGCGTACAAGAGACCCAGTACTTC; j_call: TRBJ2-5; d_call: -; v_call: TRBV7-2; clone_size: -
cdr3_aa: CASSFSGTRGTDTQYF; cdr3_nt: TGTGCCAGCAGTTTCTCCGGGACTAGGGGCACAGATACGCAGTATTTT; j_call: TRBJ2-3; d_call: TRBD2; v_call: TRBV6-5; clone_size: -
cdr3_aa: CASSLGQGMGSETQYF; cdr3_nt: TGTGCCAGCAGCTTAGGACAGGGAATGGGTTCAGAGACCCAGTACTTC; j_call: TRBJ2-5; d_call: TRBD1; v_call: TRBV7-9; clone_size: -
cdr3_aa: CASSLQGREQFF; cdr3_nt: TGTGCCAGCAGCTTACAGGGCCGTGAGCAGTTCTTC; j_call: TRBJ2-1; d_call: -; v_call: TRBV11-3; clone_size: -
cdr3_aa: CASSQGLAGVETQYF; cdr3_nt: TGTGCTAGCAGCCAGGGACTAGCGGGAGTCGAGACCCAGTACTTC; j_call: TRBJ2-5; d_call: TRBD2; v_call: TRBV7-7; clone_size: -
cdr3_aa: CASSPFGQGQETQYF; cdr3_nt: TGTGCCAGCTCACCATTCGGACAGGGCCAAGAGACCCAGTACTTC; j_call: TRBJ2-5; d_call: TRBD1; v_call: TRBV18; clone_size: -
cdr3_aa: CSVEESGSDTIYF; cdr3_nt: TGCAGCGTTGAAGAGTCTGGGTCAGACACCATATATTTT; j_call: TRBJ1-3; d_call: -; v_call: TRBV29-1; clone_size: -
cdr3_aa: CASSASGGAETQYF; cdr3_nt: TGTGCCAGCAGCGCGAGCGGGGGGGCAGAGACCCAGTACTTC; j_call: TRBJ2-5; d_call: TRBD2; v_call: TRBV7-2; clone_size: -
cdr3_aa: CASTGGEGRGQPQHF; cdr3_nt: TGTGCCAGCACCGGAGGGGAGGGGAGGGGTCAGCCCCAGCATTTT; j_call: TRBJ1-5; d_call: -; v_call: TRBV2; clone_size: -
cdr3_aa: CASSPQGFGYGYTF; cdr3_nt: TGCGCCAGCAGTCCGCAGGGGTTCGGCTATGGCTACACCTTC; j_call: TRBJ1-2; d_call: -; v_call: TRBV5-1; clone_size: -
cdr3_aa: CSVHKTTEAFF; cdr3_nt: TGCAGCGTGCACAAAACGACTGAAGCTTTCTTT; j_call: TRBJ1-1; d_call: -; v_call: TRBV29-1; clone_size: -
cdr3_aa: CAISEWRRETQYF; cdr3_nt: TGTGCCATCAGTGAGTGGAGGAGGGAGACCCAGTACTTC; j_call: TRBJ2-5; d_call: -; v_call: TRBV10-3; clone_size: once
cdr3_aa: CASSELGFDQPQHF; cdr3_nt: TGTGCCAGCAGTGAACTGGGCTTCGATCAGCCCCAGCATTTT; j_call: TRBJ1-5; d_call: -; v_call: TRBV6-1; clone_size: once